Following are 10 T cell receptor beta chains from one sample sequenced in a study of CD8 T cells in ankylosing spondylitis. Study-level results: Among TCR beta sequences, a motif of several highly homologous variants appeared characteristic of ankylosing spondylitis blood.

These receptors have no identified antigens. TCRdb re-called the 5' RACE reads through MiXCR, storing one row per CDR3 protein. The data contain fewer than 550,000 distinct CDR3 sequences, under 5.5% of them singletons. What was sequenced was blood, either unsorted or a sorted T cell fraction (not recorded which). These receptors were taken from a male donor with ankylosing spondylitis.

At least ten counts were recorded for this clonotype. J is TRBJ1-2 and V is TRBV10-2, with D tentatively TRBD1 (6 bases). The CDR3 runs 13 residues. The germline V gene encodes CDR1 WSHSY and CDR2 SAAADI. V was shortened by 5 bases and J by 0 bases, with 7 bases between the two germline ends. CDR3 nucleotide sequence: TGCGCCAGCAGTACAGGGCCTAACTATGGCTACACCTTC. Its translation is CASSTGPNYGYTF.

Many counts were recorded for this clonotype. The chain couples TRBV29-1 to TRBJ2-2; D is uncertain. This CDR3 is built from 15 residues. V was shortened by 1 base and J by 2 bases, with 11 bases between the two germline ends. Germline lookup yields CDR1 SQVTM and CDR2 ANQGSEA. Here the CDR3 reads CSVEVGARNTGELFF. CDR3 in DNA: TGCAGCGTTGAAGTTGGCGCAAGAAACACCGGGGAGCTGTTTTTT.

This clonotype was detected many times. The genes are TRBV27 and TRBJ2-2; 11 positions agree with TRBD2. Germline values: CDR1 MNHEY, CDR2 SMNVEV (reference sequence). J was trimmed by 5 bases and V by 8 bases; bases with no gene match: 7. The CDR3 covers 15 residues. The CDR3 loop reads CASSLAGGRTGELFF. CDR3 sequence (DNA): TGTGCCAGCTCCTTAGCGGGAGGGCGAACCGGGGAGCTGTTTTTT.

This clonotype was seen many times. The chain carries TRBV20-1 and TRBJ2-7; 7 bases fit TRBD1. There are 14 residues in the CDR3. From germline, CDR1 is DFQATT and CDR2 SNEGSKA (reference sequence). J was trimmed by 0 bases and V by 0 bases; bases with no gene match: 2. The CDR3: CSAREGGASYEQYF. The CDR3 nucleotides are TGCAGTGCTAGAGAAGGGGGCGCCTCCTACGAGCAGTACTTC.

This clonotype was observed many times. This chain uses TRBV20-1 with TRBJ2-4, with no clear D. This CDR3 region has 14 residues. From germline, CDR1 is DFQATT and CDR2 SNEGSKA (reference sequence). Trimming stripped 0 bases from V and 5 bases from J, with 11 bases between. The CDR3 DNA follows: TGCAGTGCTAGAGATAGGGCCATCCAAAACATTCAGTACTTC. Protein product: CSARDRAIQNIQYF.

This clonotype was observed a few times. This chain links TRBV6-2 or TRBV6-3 with TRBJ2-2, with TRBD2 matching 11 bases. J gave up 2 bases and V 0 bases, and 8 bases lay outside the gene matches. Germline V gene lookup returns CDR1 MNHEY and CDR2 SVGEGT. The CDR3 consists of 19 residues. The CDR3 region has the DNA TGTGCCAGCAGTTACTCTACTAGCGGGAGAGATCCTAACACCGGGGAGCTGTTTTTT. It encodes CASSYSTSGRDPNTGELFF.

This clonotype was counted at least ten times. The chain has TRBV7-2 and TRBJ2-2, with no clear D. Germline V gives CDR1 SGHTA, CDR2 FQGNSA. CDR3 size: 15 residues. The V end was cut by 3 bases, the J end by 4 bases, with 12 bases between. The CDR3 here is CASSFSPKITGELFF. In DNA, the CDR3 is TGTGCCAGCAGCTTCAGTCCCAAGATCACCGGGGAGCTGTTTTTT.

In this sample, this clonotype turned up a few times. V gene TRBV6-1 combines with J gene TRBJ2-1, with D possibly being TRBD2 (5 bases). The germline V and J ends were trimmed by 5 bases and 3 bases, with 14 bases remaining between them. Germline CDR1 is MNHNS and CDR2 is SASEGT. The CDR3 has 15 amino acids. For the CDR3, the DNA is TGTGCCAGCAGTCCCGGACTGGGGTTCTACAATGAGCAGTTCTTC. Encoded protein: CASSPGLGFYNEQFF.

The chain links TRBV3-1 to TRBJ2-1; possibly TRBD2 for D (5 bases). Germline loops: CDR1 LGHDT, CDR2 YNNKEL (reference sequence). There are 13 residues in the CDR3. V was trimmed by 2 bases and J by 12 bases, leaving 14 bases between them. The CDR3 here is CASSQNPGLPQFF. CDR3 nucleotide sequence: TGTGCCAGCAGCCAAAACCCCGGACTCCCGCAGTTCTTC.

This clonotype was detected ten times or more. The CDR3 here is CSAIVHPNTEAFF. CDR3 nucleotides: TGCAGTGCTATTGTACACCCGAACACTGAAGCTTTCTTT. The J gene is TRBJ1-1, the V gene TRBV20-1, with D unclear. The V end was cut by 4 bases, the J end by 1 base, with 10 bases between. The germline V gene encodes CDR1 DFQATT and CDR2 SNEGSKA (reference sequence). The length of the CDR3 is 13 residues.